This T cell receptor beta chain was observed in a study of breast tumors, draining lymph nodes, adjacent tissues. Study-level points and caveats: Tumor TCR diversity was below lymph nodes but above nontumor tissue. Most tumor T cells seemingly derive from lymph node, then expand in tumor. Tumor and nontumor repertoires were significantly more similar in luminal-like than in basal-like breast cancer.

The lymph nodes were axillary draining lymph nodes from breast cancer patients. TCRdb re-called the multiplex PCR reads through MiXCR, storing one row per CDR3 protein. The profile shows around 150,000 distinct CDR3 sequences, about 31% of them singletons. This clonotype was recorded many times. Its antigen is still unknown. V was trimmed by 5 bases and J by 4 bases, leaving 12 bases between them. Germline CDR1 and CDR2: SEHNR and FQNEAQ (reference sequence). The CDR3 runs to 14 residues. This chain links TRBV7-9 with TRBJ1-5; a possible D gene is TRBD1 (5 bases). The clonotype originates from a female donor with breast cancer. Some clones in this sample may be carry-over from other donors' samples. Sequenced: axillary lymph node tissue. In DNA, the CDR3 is TGTGCCAGCAGCAGACAGATGGATAATCAGCCCCAGCATTTT. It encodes CASSRQMDNQPQHF.